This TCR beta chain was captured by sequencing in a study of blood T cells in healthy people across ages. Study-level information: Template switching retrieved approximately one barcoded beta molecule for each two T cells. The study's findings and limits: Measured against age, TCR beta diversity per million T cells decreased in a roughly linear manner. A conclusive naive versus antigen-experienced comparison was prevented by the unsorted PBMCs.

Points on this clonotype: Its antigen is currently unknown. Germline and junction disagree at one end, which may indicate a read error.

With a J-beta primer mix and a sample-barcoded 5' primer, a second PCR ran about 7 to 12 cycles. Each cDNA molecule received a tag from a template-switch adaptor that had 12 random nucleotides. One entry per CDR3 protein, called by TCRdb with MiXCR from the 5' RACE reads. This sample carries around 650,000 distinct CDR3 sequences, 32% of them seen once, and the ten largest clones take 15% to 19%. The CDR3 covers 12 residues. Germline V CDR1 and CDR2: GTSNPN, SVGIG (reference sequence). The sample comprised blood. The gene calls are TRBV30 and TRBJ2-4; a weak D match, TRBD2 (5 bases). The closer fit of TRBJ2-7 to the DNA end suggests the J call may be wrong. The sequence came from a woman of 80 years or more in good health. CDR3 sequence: CAGSVAYLEQYF. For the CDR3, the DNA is TGTGCCGGGAGTGTGGCCTACCTCGAGCAGTACTTC.